Below are 20 T cell receptor beta chains sequenced from a single sample in a study of T cell responses to AZD1222 COVID-19 vaccine (dated by TCRdb to about 2021). The time point label of this sample denotes: baseline before first vaccination. Preparation of the library involved the immunoSEQ multiplex PCR assay. TCRdb carries this immuneACCESS record with in-frame sequences only. Its versions omit some clonotypes, under half of them owing to an unresolved V gene in the studies checked, with the rest unexplained. The sample table records 110,000 or so clones; more than 70% of these occur just once. Of the sample, approximately 15% falls within the top ten clones. The sample in question was peripheral blood, obtained on day 0 of AZD1222 vaccination. These TCRs come from an adult in good health.

CDR3 DNA: TGTGCCAGCAGCTTAGGTAGTCAGAACCCCACAGATACGCAGTATTTT. Translation: CASSLGSQNPTDTQYF. The chain has TRBV7-2 and TRBJ2-3; no clear D. Germline CDR1 reads SGHTA; CDR2 reads FQGNSA. The V and J ends lost 1 base and 2 bases respectively, with 13 bases between them. This CDR3 is built from 16 residues.

The chain carries TRBV19 and TRBJ1-5; D is undetermined. Germline assignment: CDR1 LNHDA and CDR2 SQIVND (reference sequence). The CDR3 extends over 15 amino acids. The V gene lost 7 bases and the J gene lost 4 bases, with 17 bases spanning the gap. The chain's CDR3 is CASTLARFGNQPQHF. Written as DNA, the CDR3 is TGTGCCAGTACCTTGGCCAGGTTCGGGAATCAGCCCCAGCATTTT.

This chain joins TRBV2 and TRBJ1-6; no definite D call. The CDR3 spans 12 residues. CDR1 is SNHLY and CDR2 is FYNNEI in the germline V gene. The V end lost 5 bases, the J end lost 10 bases, and 9 bases lay between the germline ends. CDR3 sequence reads: CASSQDVSPLHF. The CDR3 nucleotides read TGTGCCAGCAGTCAGGATGTCTCACCCCTCCACTTT.

V usage is TRBV7-9 and J usage is TRBJ1-1; D is perhaps TRBD1 (5 bases). Germline CDR1 reads SEHNR; CDR2 reads FQNEAQ (reference sequence). This CDR3 spans 16 amino acids. The V and J ends lost 4 bases and 0 bases respectively, with 15 bases between them. CDR3 DNA sequence: TGTGCCAGCAGCTCGTCTGGGGGAGTCATGAACACTGAAGCTTTCTTT. Amino acids: CASSSSGGVMNTEAFF.

The chain employs TRBV24-1 and TRBJ2-2, with 7 bases lining up with TRBD1. This CDR3 comprises 15 residues. V lost 5 bases to trimming and J lost 4 bases; unmatched junction nucleotides: 6. Germline lookup yields CDR1 KGHDR and CDR2 SFDVKD. Written as DNA, the CDR3 is TGTGCCACCAGTGCCCGGACAGGCTCCACCGGGGAGCTGTTTTTT. This translates into CATSARTGSTGELFF.

V and J are TRBV5-4 and TRBJ1-3, with 8 positions matching TRBD1. The CDR3 is 16 residues long. The germline gives CDR1 SGHNT, CDR2 YYREEE (reference sequence). J gave up 4 bases and V 0 bases, and 6 bases lay outside the gene matches. The CDR3 sequence is CASSLGGRGRGNTIYF. CDR3 nucleotide sequence: TGTGCCAGCAGCTTGGGGGGCAGGGGGCGCGGAAACACCATATATTTT.

The chain carries TRBV21-1 and TRBJ1-1. TRBV21-1 is classified as a pseudogene. CDR3 length: 16 residues. This CDR3 is CASSKARGRGNTEAFF. CDR3 bases: TGTGCCAGCAGCAAAGCGCGAGGGCGAGGGAACACTGAAGCTTTCTTT.

The chain is built from TRBV28 and TRBJ1-2; D unclear. CDR1 MDHEN and CDR2 SYDVKM come from the germline V gene. The CDR3 extends over 18 amino acids. V lost 3 bases and J lost 0, with 20 bases in between. This CDR3 reads CASSFDERVGRANYGYTF. The DNA for the CDR3 is TGTGCCAGCAGTTTTGACGAACGTGTGGGGAGAGCTAACTATGGCTACACCTTC.

This chain links TRBV6-5 with TRBJ1-2; TRBD1 agrees at 8 bases. The CDR3 consists of 12 residues. Germline V lookup: CDR1 MNHEY, CDR2 SVGAGI. Losses at the gene ends were 6 bases for V and 9 bases for J; bases not matched to a gene: 6. The CDR3 DNA sequence: TGTGCCAGCAGCCCCCAGGGGGCAAGCTACACCTTC. The encoded protein is CASSPQGASYTF.

This sequence joins TRBV6-2 or TRBV6-3 and TRBJ2-7, with D tentatively TRBD2 (5 bases). CDR1 MNHEY and CDR2 SVGEGT come from the germline V gene. V was clipped by 2 bases and J by 3 bases, with 20 bases between them. The CDR3 runs 17 residues. The CDR3 is CASSYPQFGGLLYEQYF. The CDR3 bases are TGTGCCAGCAGTTACCCACAATTCGGAGGCCTTCTCTACGAGCAGTACTTC.

This chain links TRBV14 with TRBJ1-2, with D perhaps matching TRBD1 (6 bases). This CDR3 spans 14 amino acids. Germline CDR1 reads SGHDN; CDR2 reads FVKESK. V lost 4 bases to trimming and J lost 2 bases, with 11 bases between them. The CDR3 sequence is CASSRGHPNYGYTF. In nucleotides, the CDR3 is TGTGCCAGCAGCCGGGGACACCCCAACTATGGCTACACCTTC.

This chain joins TRBV9 and TRBJ2-7; D is perhaps TRBD1 (5 bases). This CDR3 comprises 16 residues. The germline V and J ends were trimmed by 0 bases and 0 bases, with 13 bases remaining between them. CDR1 and CDR2 from the germline V gene are SGDLS and YYNGEE. This CDR3 reads CASSVAPGSSSYEQYF. DNA of the CDR3: TGTGCCAGCAGCGTAGCGCCAGGGTCAAGCTCCTACGAGCAGTACTTC.

The CDR3 sequence is CASSFEGRNSSYEQYV. The CDR3 nucleotides read TGTGCCAGCAGCTTCGAAGGTAGGAATAGCTCCTACGAGCAGTACGTC. The chain combines TRBV11-2 with TRBJ2-7, with no clear D. Germline V lookup: CDR1 SGHAT, CDR2 FQNNGV. Trimming removed 3 bases at V and 0 bases at J, with 15 bases between. This CDR3 region has 16 residues.

The chain employs TRBV18 and TRBJ1-1; D is unclear. The V end was cut by 2 bases, the J end by 1 base, with 8 bases between. The length of the CDR3 is 14 residues. Germline-derived CDR1 and CDR2 are KGHSH and LQKENI. The DNA for the CDR3 is TGTGCCAGCTCACCATTAAGAGAGAACACTGAAGCTTTCTTT. Translation: CASSPLRENTEAFF.

To note about this clone: The junction departs from the called germline gene at one end, perhaps through a read error. The chain joins TRBV3-1 (or the pseudogene TRBV3-2) to TRBJ2-7; 9 nucleotides line up with TRBD1. The V gene's germline CDR1 is LGHDT and CDR2 YNNKEL (reference sequence). This CDR3 has 17 amino acids. CDR3 loop: CARSQGGGTGFSYEQYF. The CDR3 DNA reads as TGTGCCCGCAGCCAAGGGGGGGGGACAGGGTTCTCCTACGAGCAGTACTTC.

This clone has only one observation. This chain connects TRBV19 to TRBJ2-5; D may be TRBD1 (6 bases). The germline V gene encodes CDR1 LNHDA and CDR2 SQIVND (reference sequence). The CDR3 consists of 13 residues. V was shortened by 2 bases and J by 4 bases, with 8 bases between the two germline ends. For the CDR3, the DNA is TGTGCCAGTAGTATAATACAGGGAGAGACCCAGTACTTC. The encoded protein is CASSIIQGETQYF.

The chain joins TRBV7-2 to TRBJ2-3; D unresolved. This CDR3 region has 14 residues. Per the germline V gene, CDR1 is SGHTA and CDR2 is FQGNSA. The V end was cut by 1 base, the J end by 10 bases, with 15 bases between. CDR3 loop: CASSLDPTSGSQYF. The CDR3 coding sequence is TGTGCCAGCAGCTTAGATCCTACTTCAGGATCGCAGTATTTT.

The genes are TRBV15 and TRBJ1-3; 8 nucleotides agree with TRBD1. Per germline, CDR1 LNHNV and CDR2 YYDKDF (reference sequence). The CDR3 contains 16 residues. Trimming cost V 1 base and J 0 bases; bases outside gene matches: 2. This chain's CDR3 is CATSRGTGSSGNTIYF. The DNA of the CDR3 is TGTGCCACCAGCAGAGGGACAGGGAGCTCTGGAAACACCATATATTTT.

V is TRBV6-5 and J is TRBJ2-7; 8 positions match TRBD1. Germline lookup yields CDR1 MNHEY and CDR2 SVGAGI. Trimming cost V 5 bases and J 3 bases; bases outside gene matches: 3. The CDR3 spans 13 residues. The CDR3 nucleotides read TGTGCCAGCAGTCATGGGACAGGCTACGAGCAGTACTTC. Its translation: CASSHGTGYEQYF.

This sequence joins TRBV28 and TRBJ1-2; D is unclear. The CDR3 runs 12 residues. Germline lookup yields CDR1 MDHEN and CDR2 SYDVKM. V was shortened by 2 bases and J by 7 bases, with 8 bases between the two germline ends. For the CDR3, the DNA is TGTGCCAGCAGTTTAAGACACGTTGGCTACACCTTC. Amino acids: CASSLRHVGYTF.